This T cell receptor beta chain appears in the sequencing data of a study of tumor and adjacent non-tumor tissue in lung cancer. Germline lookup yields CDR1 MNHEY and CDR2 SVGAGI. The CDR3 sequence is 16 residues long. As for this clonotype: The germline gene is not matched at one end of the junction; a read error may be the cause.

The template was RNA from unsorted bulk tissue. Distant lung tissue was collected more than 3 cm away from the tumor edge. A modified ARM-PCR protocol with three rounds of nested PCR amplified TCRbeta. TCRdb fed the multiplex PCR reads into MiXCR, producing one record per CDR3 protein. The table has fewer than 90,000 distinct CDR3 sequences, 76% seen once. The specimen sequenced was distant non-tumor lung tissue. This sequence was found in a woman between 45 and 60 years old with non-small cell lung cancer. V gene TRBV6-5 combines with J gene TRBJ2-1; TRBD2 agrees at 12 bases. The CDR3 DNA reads TGTGCCAGCAGCCCCACGACTAGCGGGAGCTCCCATGAGCAATTCTTC. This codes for CASSPTTSGSSHEQFF.